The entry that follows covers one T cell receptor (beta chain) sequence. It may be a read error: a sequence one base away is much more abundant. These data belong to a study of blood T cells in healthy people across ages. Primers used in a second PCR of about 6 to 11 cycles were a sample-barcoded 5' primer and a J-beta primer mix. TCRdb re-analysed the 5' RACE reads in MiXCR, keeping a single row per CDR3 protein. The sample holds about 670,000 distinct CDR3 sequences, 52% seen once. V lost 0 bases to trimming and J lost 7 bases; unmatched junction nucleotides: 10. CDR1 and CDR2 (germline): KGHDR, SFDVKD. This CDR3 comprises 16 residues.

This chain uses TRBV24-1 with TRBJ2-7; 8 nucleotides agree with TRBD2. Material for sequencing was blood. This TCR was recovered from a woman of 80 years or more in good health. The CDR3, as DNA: TGTGCCACCAGTGATTTGCGTAGCGGGGCCCTCAATGAGCAGTACTTC. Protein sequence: CATSDLRSGALNEQYF.